Presented here are 23 T cell receptor beta chains from one specimen sequenced in a study of tumor and adjacent non-tumor tissue in lung cancer. RNA was extracted from bulk tissue without any cell sorting. More than 3 cm separated this lung sample from the edge of the tumor. A modified ARM-PCR protocol with three rounds of nested PCR amplified TCRbeta. TCRdb called the multiplex PCR reads again in MiXCR, with one record for every CDR3 protein. The profile shows approximately 90,000 distinct CDR3 sequences, roughly three quarters of them singletons. The sample consisted of distant non-tumor lung tissue. The receptors were sampled from a woman aged 50 to 60 with non-small cell lung cancer.

This clonotype was observed a handful of times. The V gene is TRBV29-1, the J gene TRBJ2-5, with D possibly being TRBD2 (5 bases). Germline CDR1 SQVTM, CDR2 ANQGSEA. This CDR3 region has 14 residues. The CDR3 sequence: CNVTTDGLQETQYF. CDR3 DNA: TGCAACGTAACCACTGATGGACTGCAAGAGACCCAGTACTTC. The whole variable domain, filled in from reference TRBV29-1 and TRBJ2-5, reads SAVISQKPSRDICQRGTSLTIQCQVDSQVTMMFWYRQQPGQSLTLIATANQGSEATYESGFVIDKFPISRPNLTFSTLTVSNMSPEDSSIYLCNVTTDGLQETQYFGPGTRLLVL.

Concerning this clonotype: At one end, the junction sequence differs from germline, possibly due to a read error. The chain uses TRBV6-1 and TRBJ2-1; 14 bases align to TRBD2. Germline V gene data show CDR1 as MNHNS and CDR2 as SASEGT. This CDR3 comprises 15 residues. The CDR3 here is CTSRKGLAGVNEHFF. The CDR3 DNA reads TGTACCAGCAGAAAGGGACTAGCGGGAGTCAATGAGCATTTCTTC.

The chain employs TRBV29-1 and TRBJ1-4; D might be TRBD1 (5 bases). The germline gives CDR1 SQVTM, CDR2 ANQGSEA. The CDR3 is 12 residues long. For the CDR3, the DNA is TGCAGTGTTCGACAGAGGGGTGAAAAACTGTTTTTT. Translated: CSVRQRGEKLFF.

In the case of this clonotype: The missing conserved phenylalanine or tryptophan at the end of this CDR3 makes a read error likely. The rearrangement uses TRBV6-5 and TRBJ2-6; a weak D match, TRBD2 (6 bases). The ends were cut back, 4 bases at V and 0 bases at J, with 19 bases in the middle. Germline V gene data show CDR1 as MNHEY and CDR2 as SVGAGI. The CDR3 sequence is 19 residues long. As DNA, the CDR3 is TGTGCCAGCAGTTTCTTCTCCGGTCGGGGGAGCTCTGGGGCCAACGTCCTGACTTAC. Its translation: CASSFFSGRGSSGANVLTY.

As regards this clonotype: A junction end diverges from the germline sequence, so it may reflect a read error. The chain links TRBV24-1 to TRBJ2-7; perhaps D is TRBD1 or TRBD2 (5 bases each). Germline lookup yields CDR1 KGHDR and CDR2 SFDVKD. This CDR3 is 16 amino acids long. CDR3 sequence: CAASAGTINWGYEQYF. The DNA for the CDR3 is TGTGCCGCCAGTGCCGGGACGATCAATTGGGGCTACGAGCAGTACTTC.

The V and J genes are TRBV10-2 and TRBJ2-7; either TRBD1 or TRBD2 may supply D (5 bases each). CDR3 length: 13 amino acids. V lost 10 bases to trimming and J lost 0 bases, with 13 bases between them. Per germline, CDR1 WSHSY and CDR2 SAAADI. As DNA, the CDR3 is TGCGCCATTACTAGGGGTAGCTCCTACGAGCAGTACTTC. Amino acid sequence: CAITRGSSYEQYF.

Notes on this clonotype: This is likely a read error, given that the CDR3 carries no conserved phenylalanine or tryptophan at its end. The genes are TRBV6-1 and TRBJ2-1; no firm D call. The germline V and J ends were trimmed by 5 bases and 2 bases, with 13 bases remaining between them. Germline CDR1 and CDR2: MNHNS and SASEGT. The length of the CDR3 is 15 residues. CDR3 protein: CASSQAWHTYNEQFL. The CDR3 DNA follows: TGTGCCAGCAGTCAGGCATGGCATACCTACAATGAGCAGTTCTTA.

This clonotype came up once. Germline is not matched at one junction end, which may reflect a read error. The chain uses TRBV6-5 and TRBJ2-1; D is unresolved. This CDR3 spans 13 amino acids. Germline CDR1 is MNHEY and CDR2 is SVGAGI. The CDR3 loop is CTSSPILGNERFF. Written as DNA, the CDR3 is TGTACCAGCAGCCCCATCCTGGGGAATGAGCGGTTCTTC.

Comment on this clonotype: The junction and the germline gene differ at one end; a read error may be behind it. This chain connects TRBV7-8 to TRBJ1-3; possible D gene TRBD1, 6 bases. Germline V gene lookup returns CDR1 SGHVS and CDR2 FQNEAQ. This CDR3 is 18 amino acids long. In nucleotides, the CDR3 is TGTACCAGCAGTTCACAGCCGATCCGACAGGCTACTCGAAACACCATATATTTT. Translating gives CTSSSQPIRQATRNTIYF.

In this sample, this clonotype turned up once. This likely comes from a read error, as the CDR3 has no conserved phenylalanine or tryptophan at its end. The V and J genes are TRBV11-2 and TRBJ2-1; 7 positions agree with TRBD2. The CDR3 is 15 amino acids. V shed 4 bases, J shed 8 bases, and the junction held 11 bases outside the gene matches. CDR1 SGHAT and CDR2 FQNNGV come from the germline V gene. The CDR3 protein is CASSSVAGVWDEQFS. The CDR3 DNA sequence: TGTGCCAGCAGCTCCGTGGCGGGAGTATGGGATGAGCAGTTCTCC.

The sample holds many counts of this clonotype. The chain combines TRBV7-9 with TRBJ2-3, with a possible D match to TRBD1 (5 bases). V lost 1 base and J 3 bases, leaving 14 bases between the germline ends. The germline V gene has CDR1 SEHNR and CDR2 FQNEAQ (reference sequence). The CDR3 runs 16 residues. CDR3 in DNA: TGTGCCAGCAGCTTAGACCCCAGGGTCCCTACAGATACGCAGTATTTT. Translated, it gives CASSLDPRVPTDTQYF.

In this sample, this clonotype turned up once. The junction shows a germline mismatch at one end, possibly a read error. CDR3 amino acids: CPSSFWVTRDKNYGHTF. The CDR3 DNA is TGTCCCAGCAGTTTTTGGGTTACGCGGGACAAAAACTATGGCCACACCTTC. The genes are TRBV28 and TRBJ1-2, with D perhaps matching TRBD1 (6 bases). Germline V lookup: CDR1 MDHEN, CDR2 SYDVKM. The CDR3 loop spans 17 amino acids.

As for this clonotype: This may be a read error: a much more frequent sequence differs by one nucleotide. The chain employs TRBV28 and TRBJ1-1, with 7 bases fitting TRBD1. The CDR3 runs to 13 residues. CDR1 is MDHEN, CDR2 SYDVKM, per germline. The ends lost 8 bases at V and 5 bases at J; junction bases unmatched: 8. The CDR3 DNA follows: TGTGCCAGCGGGATAGGGGGCAGAACTGAAGCTTTCTTT. Translating gives CASGIGGRTEAFF.

Note on this clonotype: The germline gene is not matched at one end of the junction; a read error may be the cause. The chain carries TRBV6-5 and TRBJ2-1; unclear D gene. Germline V gives CDR1 MNHEY, CDR2 SVGAGI. This CDR3 is 16 amino acids long. The CDR3 nucleotides read TGTGCCAGCAATATTTCGGTCGGCAGAACCAACAATGAGCAGTTCTTT. This sequence encodes CASNISVGRTNNEQFF.

To note about this clonotype: The junction departs from germline at one end; a sequencing error may be responsible. The rearrangement uses TRBV6-6 and TRBJ1-2; D possibly corresponds to TRBD1 (5 bases). Germline loops: CDR1 MNHNY, CDR2 SVGAGI (reference sequence). The CDR3 extends over 16 amino acids. The CDR3 DNA reads TGTGCCAGCAGTTACTCGCGTCCGACAGAGGGCTATGGCCACACCTTC. Translation gives CASSYSRPTEGYGHTF.

The CDR3 DNA reads TGTGCCAGCAGTGAAGATACAGGGGAGTCACCCCTCCACTTT. It encodes CASSEDTGESPLHF. The gene calls are TRBV6-1 and TRBJ1-6; 7 bases map to TRBD1. The CDR3 consists of 14 residues. J was trimmed by 10 bases and V by 1 base; bases with no gene match: 4. The germline CDR1 and CDR2 sequences are MNHNS and SASEGT.

The CDR3 DNA reads TGTGCCAGCTCCACCAAGGGATCTCCGGGGGCGTCTCCCTACGAGCAGTACTTC. It encodes CASSTKGSPGASPYEQYF. J is TRBJ2-7 and V is TRBV18; perhaps D is TRBD1 or TRBD2 (6 bases each). V lost 6 bases, J lost 2 bases, and 26 bases lay in between. Germline V CDR1 and CDR2: KGHSH, LQKENI. The CDR3 consists of 18 residues.

This clonotype came up a few times. One base away lies a much larger clone, so this may be a sequencing read error. V usage is TRBV12-3 or TRBV12-4 and J usage is TRBJ2-1; the match to TRBD2 covers 12 bases. Unmatched junction bases numbered 4, after V lost 5 bases and J lost 8 bases. CDR3 length: 14 residues. The CDR3 DNA reads TGTGCCAGCAGTCCTAGCGGGGGGGTTGATGAGCAGTTCTTC. It is translated as CASSPSGGVDEQFF.

Many counts were recorded for this clonotype. This chain joins TRBV7-9 and TRBJ1-2; the D gene is possibly TRBD1 (6 bases). This CDR3 region has 14 residues. The V end was cut by 2 bases, the J end by 4 bases, with 11 bases between. The germline V gene has CDR1 SEHNR and CDR2 FQNEAQ (reference sequence). The CDR3 DNA follows: TGTGCCAGCAGCTTAAATCAAGGGGGCTATGGCTACACCTTC. This encodes CASSLNQGGYGYTF.

This chain uses TRBV7-2 with TRBJ2-7, with TRBD1 matching over 9 bases. Trimming removed 5 bases from V and 4 bases from J; junction bases left unmatched: 6. The CDR3 extends over 14 amino acids. Germline values: CDR1 SGHTA, CDR2 FQGNSA. The CDR3 protein is CTSSLGQGTYEQYF. Here the CDR3 DNA reads TGTACCAGCAGCCTCGGACAGGGGACTTACGAGCAGTACTTC.

A remark on this clonotype: Sequence at one end of the junction differs from germline and may be a read error. The chain combines TRBV12-3 or TRBV12-4 with TRBJ2-2, with 7 nucleotides matching TRBD1. This CDR3 is 16 amino acids long. The CDR3 loop reads CASSLGTGTDTGELSF. As DNA, the CDR3 is TGTGCCAGCAGTTTAGGAACAGGGACAGACACCGGGGAGCTGTCTTTT.

This clonotype is classed as medium-sized (0.01 to 0.1%). The chain combines TRBV30 with TRBJ2-7; D call uncertain. V was pared by 0 bases and J by 4 bases, with 7 bases between. The length of the CDR3 is 12 residues. In germline, CDR1 is GTSNPN, CDR2 SVGIG (reference sequence). The CDR3: CAWSVTLYEQYF. CDR3 DNA: TGTGCCTGGAGTGTCACGTTATACGAGCAGTACTTC. Complete variable domain (other parts from reference TRBV30 and TRBJ2-7): SQTIHQWPATLVQPVGSPLSLECTVEGTSNPNLYWYRQAAGRGLQLLFYSVGIGQISSEVPQNLSASRPQDRQFILSSKKLLLSDSGFYLCAWSVTLYEQYFGPGTRLTVT.

Comment on this clonotype: The conserved final phenylalanine or tryptophan is absent from the CDR3, which likely points to a read error. This rearrangement joins TRBV7-9 to TRBJ2-5, with 9 bases lining up with TRBD1. The CDR3 has 15 residues. J gave up 5 bases and V 6 bases, and 10 bases lay outside the gene matches. Germline CDR1 reads SEHNR; CDR2 reads FQNEAQ (reference sequence). CDR3 in amino acids: CASSPRQGEWETQYL. The CDR3 nucleotides read TGTGCCAGCAGTCCACGACAGGGGGAGTGGGAGACCCAGTACTTA.